This T cell receptor beta chain was identified in a study of blood T cell repertoires in COVID-19. V lost 3 bases, J lost 6 bases, and 13 bases lay in between. The CDR3 has 14 residues. Germline V gene sequence: CDR1 WSHSY, CDR2 SAAADI. The repertoire was sequenced with immunoSEQ multiplex PCR; TCRdb's copy has only in-frame clones and lacks some. Of 60,000 to 70,000 clones in the sample, about 74% were seen once. This receptor was identified in a woman aged 80 or over with acute or convalescent COVID-19. Sequencing was done on a sample of peripheral blood. V and J are TRBV10-2 and TRBJ2-3; D perhaps matches TRBD2 (5 bases). The CDR3 reads CASSEQRTWDTQYF. The DNA for the CDR3 is TGCGCCAGCAGTGAACAGCGGACGTGGGATACGCAGTATTTT.